This TCR beta chain was recorded in a study of cytotoxic CD8 clonotypes in ibrutinib-treated CLL. TCRdb's table, derived via immunoSEQ multiplex PCR, lists solely in-frame clones and lacks some. This table holds under 300,000 clones, 65% to 85% found once. The source of this sequence is a human donor with chronic lymphocytic leukemia. Sequencing was performed on PBMCs, taken at disease progression, from a patient treated with ibrutinib.

CDR3 amino acids: CASSLARGSSYEQYF. CDR3 in DNA: TGTGCCAGCAGCTTGGCTCGGGGGAGCTCCTACGAGCAGTACTTC. The V call is TRBV5-8, the J call TRBJ2-7; D is perhaps TRBD2 (6 bases). Germline CDR1 and CDR2: SGHTS and YDEGEE. The CDR3 has 15 amino acids. Deletions cut 0 bases from V and 0 bases from J, with 10 bases between.